Only one count was recorded for the clone carrying this T cell receptor beta chain. The data derive from a study of T cell changes during pregnancy in multiple sclerosis. Method: immunoSEQ multiplex PCR; TCRdb's copy keeps in-frame clones and lacks some. Here the sample spans 25,000 to 35,000 clones, 90% being singletons. V lost 1 base and J 8 bases, leaving 12 bases between the germline ends. The CDR3 is 14 amino acids. The germline V gene encodes CDR1 SEHNR and CDR2 FQNEAQ (reference sequence). The rearrangement uses TRBV7-9 and TRBJ2-1, with a possible D match to TRBD1 (5 bases). The clonotype was recovered from a female donor in good health, enrolled as a control in a pregnancy study. The specimen comprised CD4+ T cells from peripheral blood mononuclear cells, sampled in the second trimester of pregnancy. The CDR3 loop reads CASSLGGRWDEQFF. The CDR3 nucleotides are TGTGCCAGCAGCTTAGGGGGCCGATGGGATGAGCAGTTCTTC.